This T cell receptor beta chain was captured by sequencing in a study of cytomegalovirus exposure and HLA in healthy donors. The study's findings and limits: Later analysis associated a missense DCLRE1C variant with TCR beta V- and J-gene trimming. Most of the TCR beta V segments (in an earlier analysis) were productive either about 87% or about 30% of the time. In vitro checks showed that a few CMV-associated chains really do target CMV antigens. Across donors, presence/absence analyses took sequencing depth to be roughly uniform.

This clone was seen more than once but under ten times. The antigen remains undetermined. The CDR3 is 14 residues long. CDR1 and CDR2 from the germline V gene are SGHRS and YFSETQ. V lost 1 base to trimming and J lost 2 bases, with 10 bases between them. A multiplex PCR was run with 60 Vbeta primers and 13 Jbeta primers. Repertoires were generated with immunoSEQ multiplex PCR, while TCRdb's copy carries only in-frame clones and drops some. This sample has approximately 190,000 clones, with 78% found just once. The origin of this receptor is a woman aged 30 to 39 in good health and CMV-seropositive. The sequenced material came from PBMCs. V gene TRBV5-1 combines with J gene TRBJ2-7; D call uncertain. Here the CDR3 reads CASSLLSVPYEQYF. In DNA, the CDR3 is TGCGCCAGCAGCTTGTTGTCAGTCCCCTACGAGCAGTACTTC.